Below, 22 T cell receptor beta chains from the same sample are listed, as sequenced in a study of vaccination and CD4 T cells after COVID-19. Researchers used the Oncomine TCR Beta short-read assay to sequence DNA from cultured CD4+ T cells. TCRdb passed the PCR reads through MiXCR, listing each CDR3 protein once. The table records fewer than 25,000 distinct CDR3 sequences, around 43% of them present only once. These TCRs are of unknown antigen specificity. Described treatment: approximately 10-day PBMC culture with coronavirus spike peptide pools or control peptides (ViraFEST assay). Sequenced sample: CD4+ T cells from blood, cultured in vitro. These receptors were collected from a human donor who had recovered from COVID-19.

The table lists this clonotype with a count of one. This chain links TRBV5-4 with TRBJ2-6, with 7 bases aligning to TRBD1. Germline V gene data show CDR1 as SGHNT and CDR2 as YYREEE (reference sequence). CDR3 length: 17 residues. V lost 7 bases to trimming and J lost 0 bases; unmatched junction nucleotides: 10. In nucleotides, the CDR3 is TGTGCCAGCGGCGCACCGGGACAGACCTCTGGGGCCAACGTCCTGACTTTC. This sequence encodes CASGAPGQTSGANVLTF.

This clonotype was found a few times. J is TRBJ1-5 and V is TRBV27; D is possibly TRBD1 (6 bases). Germline loops: CDR1 MNHEY, CDR2 SMNVEV (reference sequence). Trimming removed 8 bases at V and 2 bases at J, with 13 bases between. The CDR3 has 14 residues. This CDR3 is CASPLGGRNQPQHF. The DNA of the CDR3 is TGTGCCAGCCCCCTAGGGGGTCGCAATCAGCCCCAGCATTTT.

This chain connects TRBV28 to TRBJ2-7; 8 bases map to TRBD2. The CDR3 covers 17 residues. The J segment lost 6 bases and the V segment lost 5 bases, leaving 18 bases of the junction unmatched. The germline V gene has CDR1 MDHEN and CDR2 SYDVKM. The CDR3 sequence: CASSPPRYSGTGGEQYF. The CDR3 DNA sequence: TGTGCCAGCAGTCCCCCCAGGTATAGCGGGACTGGTGGCGAGCAGTACTTC.

This clonotype was seen only a few times. The rearrangement uses TRBV19 and TRBJ1-2, with D unresolved. The germline V gene encodes CDR1 LNHDA and CDR2 SQIVND (reference sequence). This CDR3 has 17 amino acids. V was trimmed by 6 bases and J by 4 bases, leaving 24 bases between them. The CDR3 loop is CASSITFSGGLGYGYTF. The CDR3 DNA is TGTGCCAGTAGCATCACCTTCAGCGGCGGTCTTGGCTATGGCTACACCTTC.

This clonotype was detected only a few times. The J gene is TRBJ2-3, the V gene TRBV7-2, with 13 bases fitting TRBD2. CDR1 and CDR2 from the germline V gene are SGHTA and FQGNSA. There are 13 residues in the CDR3. Unmatched junction bases numbered 9, after V lost 6 bases and J lost 15 bases. CDR3: CASRELAGGPVYF. CDR3 coding DNA: TGTGCCAGCAGAGAACTAGCGGGAGGGCCGGTATATTTT. Full variable domain (rest looked up from reference TRBV7-2 and TRBJ2-3): GAGVSQSPSNKVTEKGKDVELRCDPISGHTALYWYRQSLGQGLEFLIYFQGNSAPDKSGLPSDRFSAERTGGSVSTLTIQRTQQEDSAVYLCASRELAGGPVYFGPGTRLTVL.

The chain uses TRBV2 and TRBJ1-6; 11 positions match TRBD1. V lost 7 bases and J lost 9; bases outside the gene matches: 11. Germline CDR1 reads SNHLY; CDR2 reads FYNNEI. CDR3 length: 16 amino acids. The CDR3 DNA reads as TGTGCCAGCAAGGGACAGGGGGTATCTCATGGTTCACCCCTCCACTTT. The encoded protein is CASKGQGVSHGSPLHF.

This clonotype was counted only a few times. In DNA, the CDR3 is TGCGCCAGCATCGAGACAGGGGATCGTGTGTATAATTCACCCCTCCACTTT. Residues: CASIETGDRVYNSPLHF. The gene calls are TRBV23-1 and TRBJ1-6; 8 nucleotides line up with TRBD1. TRBV23-1 belongs to the ORF category, with a function that is uncertain. Trimming took 7 bases from V and 4 from J; bases not matched to a gene: 12. CDR3 length: 17 amino acids.

This chain uses TRBV12-3 or TRBV12-4 with TRBJ1-6; possibly TRBD1 for D (6 bases). V shed 5 bases and J shed 15 bases, with 11 bases lying between them. The CDR3 has 11 amino acids. CDR3 protein: CASSTGTNLHF. The CDR3 coding sequence is TGTGCCAGCAGTACCGGGACAAACCTCCACTTT.

In DNA form, the CDR3 reads TGCAGCGTTGGGCATTACAATGAGCAGTTCTTC. Protein: CSVGHYNEQFF. The V call is TRBV29-1, the J call TRBJ2-1; D is uncertain. Germline V gene data show CDR1 as SQVTM and CDR2 as ANQGSEA. V gave up 4 bases and J gave up 4 bases, with 5 bases separating them. The CDR3 has 11 residues.

The chain couples TRBV7-2 to TRBJ1-2, with a possible D match to TRBD1 (5 bases). The ends were cut back, 1 base at V and 3 bases at J, with 9 bases in the middle. Germline V gives CDR1 SGHTA, CDR2 FQGNSA. CDR3 size: 14 residues. CDR3 nucleotide sequence: TGTGCCAGCAGCTTAGACAGGACCTACTATGGCTACACCTTC. It codes for CASSLDRTYYGYTF. Looking up the rest from reference TRBV7-2 and TRBJ1-2 gives the full variable domain: GAGVSQSPSNKVTEKGKDVELRCDPISGHTALYWYRQSLGQGLEFLIYFQGNSAPDKSGLPSDRFSAERTGGSVSTLTIQRTQQEDSAVYLCASSLDRTYYGYTFGSGTRLTVV.

To note about this clonotype: A much larger clone is a single base away; this may be a read error. The V and J genes are TRBV7-6 and TRBJ1-6; D call uncertain. CDR1 is SGHVS and CDR2 is FNYEAQ in the germline V gene. This CDR3 has 12 amino acids. The CDR3 region has the DNA TGTGCCAGCAGTACGGTGAATTCACGCCTCCACTTT. It encodes CASSTVNSRLHF.

By sample share, this clonotype is medium-sized. The chain recombines TRBV7-2 with TRBJ1-5; the D is unclear. The V gene's germline CDR1 is SGHTA and CDR2 FQGNSA. V was clipped by 5 bases and J by 3 bases, with 8 bases between them. The CDR3 covers 13 residues. CDR3 sequence: CASSPDYNQPQHF. Here the CDR3 DNA reads TGTGCCAGCAGCCCCGATTACAATCAGCCCCAGCATTTT. Full variable domain (rest looked up from reference TRBV7-2 and TRBJ1-5): GAGVSQSPSNKVTEKGKDVELRCDPISGHTALYWYRQSLGQGLEFLIYFQGNSAPDKSGLPSDRFSAERTGGSVSTLTIQRTQQEDSAVYLCASSPDYNQPQHFGDGTRLSIL.

This clonotype turned up a few times. CDR3: CASRGTGLSNQPQHF. The CDR3 bases are TGTGCCAGCAGGGGGACAGGGCTTAGCAATCAGCCCCAGCATTTT. This sequence joins TRBV6-1 and TRBJ1-5; 9 nucleotides match TRBD1. Germline V CDR1 and CDR2: MNHNS, SASEGT. The CDR3 is 15 residues long. The V segment lost 6 bases and the J segment 0 bases; nucleotides outside the gene matches: 3.

This sequence joins TRBV5-4 and TRBJ2-7; D is possibly TRBD1 or TRBD2 (7 bases each). Deletions cut 4 bases from V and 1 base from J, with 33 bases between. CDR1 and CDR2 from the germline V gene are SGHNT and YYREEE (reference sequence). CDR3 length: 21 amino acids. The CDR3 nucleotides are TGTGCCAGCAGCCCGCCTACAGTGTCAGGGGGACCGGGACTACTATCCTACGAGCAGTACTTC. It translates to CASSPPTVSGGPGLLSYEQYF.

V and J are TRBV20-1 and TRBJ1-4, with D uncertain. Germline assignment: CDR1 DFQATT and CDR2 SNEGSKA (reference sequence). V was clipped by 1 base and J by 6 bases, with 6 bases between them. This CDR3 has 12 amino acids. The DNA of the CDR3 is TGCAGTGCTAGAGCACACCATGAAAAACTGTTTTTT. Protein product: CSARAHHEKLFF.

This CDR3 is CASSSQQFRGQDSGANVLTF. CDR3 sequence (DNA): TGTGCCAGCAGCTCACAGCAATTCAGGGGGCAGGACTCTGGGGCCAACGTCCTGACTTTC. The chain couples TRBV7-3 to TRBJ2-6; 8 bases match TRBD1. CDR1 is SGHTA and CDR2 is FQGTGA in the germline V gene. The CDR3 sequence is 20 residues long. J was trimmed by 0 bases and V by 4 bases; bases with no gene match: 14.

The chain joins TRBV6-2 or TRBV6-3 to TRBJ2-2; perhaps TRBD2 as D (6 bases). Germline-derived CDR1 and CDR2 are MNHEY and SVGEGT. The CDR3 is 14 residues long. Trimming took off 7 bases at V and 4 bases at J, with 13 bases between the two ends. This chain's CDR3 is CASTLTSSTGELFF. The DNA for the CDR3 is TGTGCCAGCACCCTTACTAGCTCCACCGGGGAGCTGTTTTTT.

This clonotype turned up a few times. V usage is TRBV2 and J usage is TRBJ1-1; D unresolved. Trimming shortened V by 3 bases and J by 3 bases, and 5 bases separated the two germline ends. The germline gives CDR1 SNHLY, CDR2 FYNNEI. The CDR3 length is 12 residues. The DNA for the CDR3 is TGTGCCAGCAGTGACAGCTACACTGAAGCTTTCTTT. Residues: CASSDSYTEAFF.

This clonotype occurred once. The chain uses TRBV10-3 and TRBJ2-3; 10 nucleotides match TRBD2. CDR1 is ENHRY and CDR2 is SYGVKD in the germline V gene. The CDR3 loop spans 17 amino acids. Unmatched junction bases numbered 4, after V lost 0 bases and J lost 1 base. The CDR3 DNA follows: TGTGCCATCAGTGAGTCGGTAGCGGGGGGACGCACAGATACGCAGTATTTT. It encodes CAISESVAGGRTDTQYF.

The chain has TRBV19 and TRBJ2-1; 8 bases line up with TRBD2. The germline gives CDR1 LNHDA, CDR2 SQIVND (reference sequence). CDR3 length: 11 residues. This chain's CDR3 is CATSGYNEQFF. CDR3 coding DNA: TGTGCTACTAGCGGCTACAATGAGCAGTTCTTC.

This chain connects TRBV18 to TRBJ1-2; D is unresolved. The CDR3 is made up of 12 amino acids. Trimming took 2 bases from V and 6 from J, leaving 7 bases between them. Germline CDR1 is KGHSH and CDR2 is LQKENI. The CDR3 region has the DNA TGTGCCAGCTCACCAGTCGGGGATGGCTACACCTTC. This translates into CASSPVGDGYTF. The full variable domain, completed using reference TRBV18 and TRBJ1-2, is NAGVMQNPRHLVRRRGQEARLRCSPMKGHSHVYWYRQLPEEGLKFMVYLQKENIIDESGMPKERFSAEFPKEGPSILRIQQVVRGDSAAYFCASSPVGDGYTFGSGTRLTVV.

This sequence joins TRBV6-5 and TRBJ1-6; D call uncertain. The ends were cut back, 4 bases at V and 7 bases at J, with 14 bases in the middle. CDR1 and CDR2 from the germline V gene are MNHEY and SVGAGI. The CDR3 consists of 15 residues. Here the CDR3 DNA reads TGTGCCAGCAGTTTAGAACCCTCAGTAAATTCACCCCTCCACTTT. Amino acids: CASSLEPSVNSPLHF.